The 31 T cell receptor beta chains listed next were all sequenced from one sample in a study of T-cell reconstitution after alpha-beta-depleted transplantation in children. The library targeted TCRbeta and was prepared with unique molecular identifiers. MiXCR, applied by TCRdb to the PCR reads, yields one record per CDR3 protein. The sample includes 610,000 or so distinct CDR3 sequences, roughly 27% of them seen just once. The specimen comprised PBMCs, sampled before TCRalphabeta/CD19-depleted stem cell transplant. The receptors come from a boy in the first two years of life with Wiskott-Aldrich syndrome, due to receive a stem cell transplant.

J is TRBJ2-1 and V is TRBV9; D is undetermined. Deletions cut 0 bases from V and 5 bases from J, with 12 bases between. CDR1 and CDR2 (germline): SGDLS, YYNGEE. The CDR3 loop spans 15 amino acids. The CDR3 loop reads CASSVGFGSNNEQFF. CDR3 nucleotides: TGTGCCAGCAGCGTAGGGTTCGGGTCCAACAATGAGCAGTTCTTC.

A note on this clonotype: The conserved closing phenylalanine or tryptophan is absent in this CDR3, likely reflecting a read error. This rearrangement joins TRBV2 to TRBJ2-1; no clear D. The ends were cut back, 4 bases at V and 7 bases at J, with 14 bases in the middle. The CDR3 contains 14 residues. Looked up from germline, CDR1 is SNHLY and CDR2 is FYNNEI. The CDR3 is CASSVFRQNNEQFL. The CDR3 DNA follows: TGTGCCAGCAGTGTCTTCAGGCAGAATAATGAGCAGTTCCTC.

The chain is built from TRBV6-2 or TRBV6-3 and TRBJ2-5; 7 bases match TRBD1. The CDR3 covers 16 residues. V gave up 2 bases and J gave up 1 base; unmatched junction bases: 7. CDR1 and CDR2 (germline): MNHEY, SVGEGT. CDR3 sequence (DNA): TGTGCCAGCAGTTACCGACTCGGACAGGTCCAAGAGACCCAGTACTTC. Residues: CASSYRLGQVQETQYF.

The rearrangement joins TRBV7-7 to TRBJ2-5; the D gene is possibly TRBD1 (6 bases). Germline CDR1 and CDR2: SSHAT and FNYEAQ (reference sequence). V was cut by 5 bases and J by 2 bases, with 12 bases left in between. There are 14 residues in the CDR3. The CDR3 spells CASSVDRIQETQYF. The DNA for the CDR3 is TGTGCCAGCAGCGTAGACAGGATACAAGAGACCCAGTACTTC. The full variable domain, in which reference TRBV7-7 and TRBJ2-5 provide the parts outside the CDR3, is GAGVSQSPRYKVTKRGQDVTLRCDPISSHATLYWYQQALGQGPEFLTYFNYEAQPDKSGLPSDRFSAERPEGSISTLTIQRTEQRDSAMYRCASSVDRIQETQYFGPGTRLLVL.

This chain connects TRBV5-1 to TRBJ2-7; 11 bases line up with TRBD1. V shed 3 bases, J shed 6 bases, and the junction held 8 bases outside the gene matches. Germline loops: CDR1 SGHRS, CDR2 YFSETQ. This CDR3 is built from 15 residues. The CDR3 DNA is TGCGCCAGCAGCTGGACAGGGGGCGCAACGGCCGAGCAGTACTTC. This sequence encodes CASSWTGGATAEQYF.

This clonotype has more than one count but fewer than ten. The chain recombines TRBV12-3 or TRBV12-4 with TRBJ2-1; unclear D gene. The CDR3 spans 14 residues. V was clipped by 2 bases and J by 3 bases, with 8 bases between them. The CDR3 DNA reads as TGTGCCAGCAGTTTAAGTTCCCTCTACAATGAGCAGTTCTTC. Amino acids: CASSLSSLYNEQFF.

In this sample, this clonotype turned up a few times. The chain carries TRBV20-1 and TRBJ2-7; D is unclear. Looked up from germline, CDR1 is DFQATT and CDR2 is SNEGSKA (reference sequence). This CDR3 is 13 amino acids long. V shed 7 bases and J shed 0 bases, with 13 bases lying between them. CDR3 residues: CSGQAVNSYEQYF. In nucleotides, the CDR3 is TGCAGTGGCCAAGCAGTGAACTCCTACGAGCAGTACTTC.

The chain joins TRBV4-1 to TRBJ2-7; the D gene is possibly TRBD2 (7 bases). Trimming took 4 bases from V and 4 from J, leaving 17 bases between them. This CDR3 contains 15 residues. CDR1 and CDR2 from the germline V gene are MGHRA and YSYEKL. This CDR3 reads CASSRGPAGIYEQYF. The CDR3 nucleotides read TGCGCCAGCAGCCGGGGGCCAGCGGGAATTTACGAGCAGTACTTC.

This clonotype was observed a handful of times. This sequence joins TRBV12-3 or TRBV12-4 and TRBJ2-3, with 10 bases matching TRBD2. The CDR3 is made up of 15 amino acids. V was clipped by 6 bases and J by 5 bases; unmatched bases: 8. The CDR3 sequence is CASSQSGLALDTQYF. CDR3 bases: TGTGCCAGCAGCCAATCGGGACTAGCGTTAGATACGCAGTATTTT.

The rearrangement uses TRBV7-2 and TRBJ2-7, with TRBD2 matching 8 bases. The V gene end was trimmed by 0 bases and the J gene end by 11 bases; junction bases not matched to a gene: 6. The germline CDR1 and CDR2 sequences are SGHTA and FQGNSA. The CDR3 contains 13 residues. The CDR3 loop is CASSLAREATEYF. The CDR3 DNA is TGTGCCAGCAGCTTAGCGCGGGAGGCTACGGAGTACTTC.

The genes are TRBV14 and TRBJ1-2, with no clear D. The CDR3 totals 14 residues. V was shortened by 4 bases and J by 4 bases, with 13 bases between the two germline ends. Germline V CDR1 and CDR2: SGHDN, FVKESK. CDR3 sequence reads: CASSRAGGPYGYTF. CDR3 DNA sequence: TGTGCCAGCAGCCGAGCGGGAGGTCCCTATGGCTACACCTTC. Variable domain in full (rest from reference TRBV14 and TRBJ1-2): EAGVTQFPSHSVIEKGQTVTLRCDPISGHDNLYWYRRVMGKEIKFLLHFVKESKQDESGMPNNRFLAERTGGTYSTLKVQPAELEDSGVYFCASSRAGGPYGYTFGSGTRLTVV.

This clonotype was observed a handful of times. At one end the junction does not follow the germline gene, possibly because of a read error. The chain joins TRBV7-9 to TRBJ2-7; D is uncertain. The CDR3 is 11 residues long. Looked up from germline, CDR1 is SEHNR and CDR2 is FQNEAQ (reference sequence). In DNA, the CDR3 is TGTGCCAGCAGCGCCTCCCACGAGCAGTACTTC. Its translation: CASSASHEQYF.

This clonotype was seen a few times. The J gene is TRBJ2-5, the V gene TRBV12-3 or TRBV12-4; 8 bases line up with TRBD1. The CDR3 is 15 amino acids. Trimming took 7 bases from V and 5 from J; bases not matched to a gene: 12. CDR3 nucleotide sequence: TGTGCCAGCACACCAACAGGGGGTAGTTTGGAGACCCAGTACTTC. Translation gives CASTPTGGSLETQYF.

A few counts support this clonotype. The junction and the germline gene differ at one end; a read error may be behind it. V and J are TRBV5-1 and TRBJ2-1; no firm D call. This CDR3 contains 13 residues. CDR1 SGHRS and CDR2 YFSETQ come from the germline V gene. CDR3 protein: CASSLNRPGPYTF. Written as DNA, the CDR3 is TGCGCCAGCAGCTTGAACCGACCGGGCCCCTATACGTTC.

This clonotype was seen only a few times. The V gene is TRBV12-3 or TRBV12-4, the J gene TRBJ1-2; TRBD1 matches 10 bases. This CDR3 contains 14 residues. With V trimmed by 3 bases and J by 5 bases, 3 bases remained unmatched. The CDR3 DNA is TGTGCCAGCAGTTTGACAGGGGGCCGGTATGGCTACACCTTC. It encodes CASSLTGGRYGYTF.

This clonotype appeared a few times. V gene TRBV7-2 combines with J gene TRBJ1-2, with TRBD1 matching over 9 bases. The CDR3 covers 13 residues. The V segment lost 10 bases and the J segment 4 bases; nucleotides outside the gene matches: 7. Germline lookup yields CDR1 SGHTA and CDR2 FQGNSA. CDR3 in DNA: TGTGCCACAGCGCCGGGACAGGGCTATGGCTACACCTTC. Amino acids: CATAPGQGYGYTF.

V is TRBV20-1 and J is TRBJ1-5, with unresolved D. The CDR3 spans 13 residues. Trimming cost V 6 bases and J 3 bases, with 12 bases left between them. Germline assignment: CDR1 DFQATT and CDR2 SNEGSKA (reference sequence). CDR3 DNA sequence: TGCAGTGCGGAGGCACTGCCCAATCAGCCCCAGCATTTT. Its translation is CSAEALPNQPQHF.

The chain combines TRBV3-1 with TRBJ2-1; no clear D. Per germline, CDR1 LGHDT and CDR2 YNNKEL (reference sequence). The CDR3 is 13 amino acids. The V gene lost 2 bases and the J gene lost 2 bases, with 4 bases spanning the gap. The CDR3 loop reads CASSQLAYNEQFF. The CDR3 DNA follows: TGTGCCAGCAGCCAACTGGCCTACAATGAGCAGTTCTTC.

In this sample, this clonotype turned up a few times. The V and J genes are TRBV5-1 and TRBJ1-2; 8 positions match TRBD1. The CDR3 covers 13 residues. Germline CDR1 reads SGHRS; CDR2 reads YFSETQ. J gave up 4 bases and V 4 bases, and 3 bases lay outside the gene matches. The CDR3 DNA follows: TGCGCCAGCAGCGGCGGGACAGGCTATGGCTACACCTTC. Its protein product is CASSGGTGYGYTF.

Only a few counts were recorded for this clonotype. The rearrangement joins TRBV11-2 to TRBJ2-2, with D maybe TRBD2 (5 bases). CDR1 is SGHAT and CDR2 is FQNNGV in the germline V gene. The CDR3 length is 16 residues. Trimming took 4 bases from V and 3 from J, leaving 15 bases between them. The CDR3 protein is CASSYAPGTHTGELFF. The CDR3 nucleotides are TGTGCCAGCAGCTATGCACCGGGAACACACACCGGGGAGCTGTTTTTT.

The chain joins TRBV6-5 to TRBJ2-3, with 8 bases matching TRBD2. Germline V gene data show CDR1 as MNHEY and CDR2 as SVGAGI. The CDR3 contains 14 residues. The V and J ends lost 0 bases and 5 bases, in that order; junction bases with no gene match: 1. This chain's CDR3 is CASSYSLAGDTQYF. The CDR3 coding sequence is TGTGCCAGCAGTTACTCCCTAGCGGGAGATACGCAGTATTTT.

This chain connects TRBV12-3 or TRBV12-4 to TRBJ2-1, with 8 bases identical to TRBD1. The CDR3 spans 16 residues. The J segment lost 7 bases and the V segment lost 5 bases, leaving 13 bases of the junction unmatched. The CDR3 is CASSGDNRGSGNEQFF. DNA for the CDR3: TGTGCCAGCAGTGGCGATAACAGGGGGTCGGGGAATGAGCAGTTCTTC.

The chain couples TRBV5-6 to TRBJ1-1, with TRBD1 matching over 10 bases. The germline V gene encodes CDR1 SGHDT and CDR2 YYEEEE. Losses at the gene ends were 2 bases for V and 6 bases for J; bases not matched to a gene: 4. This CDR3 region has 14 residues. This CDR3 reads CASSFPGTGAEAFF. The CDR3 DNA is TGTGCCAGCAGCTTTCCCGGGACAGGGGCTGAAGCTTTCTTT.

As DNA, the CDR3 is TGTGCCATCAGTGAGCAACAGTTTAACTATGGCTACACCTTC. Translation gives CAISEQQFNYGYTF. This rearrangement joins TRBV10-3 to TRBJ1-2, with no clear D. Trimming left V 2 bases short and J 1 base short, with 8 bases between. The V gene's germline CDR1 is ENHRY and CDR2 SYGVKD. The CDR3 runs 14 residues.

This clonotype appeared a few times. The chain is built from TRBV7-9 and TRBJ2-3; TRBD1 aligns across 10 bases. CDR3 length: 15 amino acids. Germline V gives CDR1 SEHNR, CDR2 FQNEAQ (reference sequence). V gave up 5 bases and J gave up 9 bases; unmatched junction bases: 11. This CDR3 is CASSKTGQGLQTQYF. The CDR3 nucleotides are TGTGCCAGCAGCAAGACGGGACAGGGGCTTCAGACGCAGTATTTT.

This clonotype was observed a few times. The chain links TRBV12-3 or TRBV12-4 to TRBJ1-5, with D possibly being TRBD1 (5 bases). V lost 1 base, J lost 5 bases, and 15 bases lay in between. The CDR3 contains 16 residues. CDR3 in DNA: TGTGCCAGCAGTTTAGAAACCGGGACCGTTTATCAGCCCCAGCATTTT. It codes for CASSLETGTVYQPQHF.

A note on this clonotype: A read error may produce the germline difference seen at one junction end. The gene calls are TRBV14 and TRBJ2-4; 8 positions agree with TRBD2. Germline V gives CDR1 SGHDN, CDR2 FVKESK. The CDR3 is 16 amino acids. CDR3 nucleotide sequence: TGTGCCAGCAGCCCTACTAGCGGCCCCGCAAAAAACAGTCAGTACTTC. As protein: CASSPTSGPAKNSQYF.

In this sample, this clonotype turned up a few times. V usage is TRBV20-1 and J usage is TRBJ1-4, with D possibly matching TRBD1 (6 bases). The CDR3 has 14 amino acids. Trimming pared 6 bases from V and 8 bases from J, leaving 19 bases between. Germline values: CDR1 DFQATT, CDR2 SNEGSKA (reference sequence). CDR3 sequence reads: CSAPNRETGEKLFF. DNA of the CDR3: TGCAGTGCACCCAACAGGGAAACCGGGGAAAAACTGTTTTTT.

The genes are TRBV7-2 and TRBJ2-3; no clear D gene. Germline V CDR1 and CDR2: SGHTA, FQGNSA. The CDR3 is made up of 12 amino acids. Trimming took 4 bases from V and 2 from J, leaving 4 bases between them. CDR3 coding DNA: TGTGCCAGCAGCTCCTACACAGATACGCAGTATTTT. Translating it yields CASSSYTDTQYF.

The chain uses TRBV7-2 and TRBJ2-2, with 9 bases lining up with TRBD2. The length of the CDR3 is 16 residues. Losses at the gene ends were 4 bases for V and 4 bases for J; bases not matched to a gene: 7. Germline assignment: CDR1 SGHTA and CDR2 FQGNSA. Here the CDR3 reads CASSSTGTSSTGELFF. The CDR3 nucleotides are TGTGCCAGCAGCTCGACCGGGACTAGCAGCACCGGGGAGCTGTTTTTT.

A few counts support this clonotype. Here the CDR3 DNA reads TGCAGTGCCCCCCGCGGGGAACAGCCCCAGCATTTT. Translating gives CSAPRGEQPQHF. The chain uses TRBV20-1 and TRBJ1-5; D not certain. V lost 6 bases, J lost 7 bases, and 13 bases lay in between. The CDR3 is 12 amino acids. The germline V gene encodes CDR1 DFQATT and CDR2 SNEGSKA (reference sequence).